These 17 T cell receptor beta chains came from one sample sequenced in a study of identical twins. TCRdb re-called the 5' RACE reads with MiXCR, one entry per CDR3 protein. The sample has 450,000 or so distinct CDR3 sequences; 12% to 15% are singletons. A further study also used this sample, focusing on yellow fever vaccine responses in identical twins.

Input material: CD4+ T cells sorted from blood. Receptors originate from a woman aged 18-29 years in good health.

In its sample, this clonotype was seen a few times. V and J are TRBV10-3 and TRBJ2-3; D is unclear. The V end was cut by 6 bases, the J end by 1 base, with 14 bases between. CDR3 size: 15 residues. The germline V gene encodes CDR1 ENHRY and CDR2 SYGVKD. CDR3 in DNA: TGTGCCATCAGATTAAACTCTCTGGGCACAGATACGCAGTATTTT. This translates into CAIRLNSLGTDTQYF.

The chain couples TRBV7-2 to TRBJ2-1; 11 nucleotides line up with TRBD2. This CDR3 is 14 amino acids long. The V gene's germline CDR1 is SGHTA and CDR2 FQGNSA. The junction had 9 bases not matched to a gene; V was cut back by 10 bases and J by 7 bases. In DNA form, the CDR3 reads TGTGCCATCGGACCGGGACTAGCGGCTAATGAGCAGTTCTTC. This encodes CAIGPGLAANEQFF.

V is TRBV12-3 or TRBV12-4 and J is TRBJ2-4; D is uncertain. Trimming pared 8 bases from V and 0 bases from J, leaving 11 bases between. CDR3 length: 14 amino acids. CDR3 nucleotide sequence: TGTGCCAGCGTCATGGCAGGAGCCAAAAACATTCAGTACTTC. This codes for CASVMAGAKNIQYF.

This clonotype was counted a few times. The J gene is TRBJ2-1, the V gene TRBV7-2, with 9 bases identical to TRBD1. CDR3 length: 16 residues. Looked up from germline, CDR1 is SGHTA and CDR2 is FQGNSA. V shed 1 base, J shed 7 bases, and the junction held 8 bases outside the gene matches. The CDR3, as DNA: TGTGCCAGCAGCTTAGTTGCCAGGACAGGGGTAAATGAGCAGTTCTTC. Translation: CASSLVARTGVNEQFF.

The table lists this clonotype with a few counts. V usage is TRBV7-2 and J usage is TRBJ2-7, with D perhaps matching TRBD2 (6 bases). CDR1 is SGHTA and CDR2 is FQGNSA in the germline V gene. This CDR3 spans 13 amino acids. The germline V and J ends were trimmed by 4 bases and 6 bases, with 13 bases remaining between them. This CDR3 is CASSSEAGREQYF. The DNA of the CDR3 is TGTGCCAGCAGCTCAGAGGCGGGACGCGAGCAGTACTTC. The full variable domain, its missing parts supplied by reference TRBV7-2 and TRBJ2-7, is GAGVSQSPSNKVTEKGKDVELRCDPISGHTALYWYRQSLGQGLEFLIYFQGNSAPDKSGLPSDRFSAERTGGSVSTLTIQRTQQEDSAVYLCASSSEAGREQYFGPGTRLTVT.

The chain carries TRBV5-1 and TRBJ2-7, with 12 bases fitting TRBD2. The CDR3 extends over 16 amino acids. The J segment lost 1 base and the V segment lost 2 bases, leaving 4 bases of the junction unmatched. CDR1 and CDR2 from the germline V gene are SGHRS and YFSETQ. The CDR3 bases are TGCGCCAGCAGCTTAGGACTAGCGGGATGGTCCTACGAGCAGTACTTC. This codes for CASSLGLAGWSYEQYF. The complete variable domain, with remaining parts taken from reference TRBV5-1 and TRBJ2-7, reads KAGVTQTPRYLIKTRGQQVTLSCSPISGHRSVSWYQQTPGQGLQFLFEYFSETQRNKGNFPGRFSGRQFSNSRSEMNVSTLELGDSALYLCASSLGLAGWSYEQYFGPGTRLTVT.

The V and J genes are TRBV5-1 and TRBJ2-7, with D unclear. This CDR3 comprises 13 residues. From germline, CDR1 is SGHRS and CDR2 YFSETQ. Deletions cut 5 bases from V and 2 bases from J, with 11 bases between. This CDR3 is CASSFTAAYEQYF. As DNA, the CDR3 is TGCGCCAGCAGTTTTACAGCAGCCTACGAGCAGTACTTC.

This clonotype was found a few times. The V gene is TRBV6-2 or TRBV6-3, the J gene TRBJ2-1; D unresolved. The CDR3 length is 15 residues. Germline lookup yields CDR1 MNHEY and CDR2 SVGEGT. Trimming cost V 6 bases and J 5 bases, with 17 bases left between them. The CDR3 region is CASRGFPLPNNEQFF. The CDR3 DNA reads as TGTGCCAGCAGAGGGTTCCCTTTGCCCAACAATGAGCAGTTCTTC.

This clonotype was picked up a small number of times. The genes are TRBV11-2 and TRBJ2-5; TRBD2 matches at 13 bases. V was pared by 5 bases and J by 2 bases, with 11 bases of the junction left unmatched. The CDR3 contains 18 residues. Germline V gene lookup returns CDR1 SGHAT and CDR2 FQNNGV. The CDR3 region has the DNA TGTGCCAGCAGCAGAAGGGAACTAGCGGGGGGGCGGCAAGAGACCCAGTACTTC. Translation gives CASSRRELAGGRQETQYF.

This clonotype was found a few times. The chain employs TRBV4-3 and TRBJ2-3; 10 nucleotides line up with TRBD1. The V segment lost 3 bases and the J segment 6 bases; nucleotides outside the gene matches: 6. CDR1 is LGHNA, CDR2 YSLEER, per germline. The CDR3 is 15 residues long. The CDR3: CASSHQTGGRDTQYF. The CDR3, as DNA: TGCGCCAGCAGCCACCAGACAGGGGGCAGGGATACGCAGTATTTT.

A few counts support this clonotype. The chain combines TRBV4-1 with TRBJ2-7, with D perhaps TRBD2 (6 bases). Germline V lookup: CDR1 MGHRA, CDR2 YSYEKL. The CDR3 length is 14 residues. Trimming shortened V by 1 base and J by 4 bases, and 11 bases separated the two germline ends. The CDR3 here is CASSQGPGGYEQYF. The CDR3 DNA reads TGCGCCAGCAGCCAAGGGCCCGGAGGGTACGAGCAGTACTTC.

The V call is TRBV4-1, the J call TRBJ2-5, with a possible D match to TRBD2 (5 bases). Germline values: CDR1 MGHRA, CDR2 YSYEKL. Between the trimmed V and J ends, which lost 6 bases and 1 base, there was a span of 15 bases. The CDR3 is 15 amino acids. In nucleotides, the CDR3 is TGCGCCAGCAGAGAGGGCGGCACACCCCAAGAGACCCAGTACTTC. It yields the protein CASREGGTPQETQYF.

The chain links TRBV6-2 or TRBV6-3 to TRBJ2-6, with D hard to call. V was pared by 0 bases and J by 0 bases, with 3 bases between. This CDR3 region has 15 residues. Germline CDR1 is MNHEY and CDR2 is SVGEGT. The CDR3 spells CASSYSLSGANVLTF. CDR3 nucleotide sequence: TGTGCCAGCAGTTACTCCCTCTCTGGGGCCAACGTCCTGACTTTC.

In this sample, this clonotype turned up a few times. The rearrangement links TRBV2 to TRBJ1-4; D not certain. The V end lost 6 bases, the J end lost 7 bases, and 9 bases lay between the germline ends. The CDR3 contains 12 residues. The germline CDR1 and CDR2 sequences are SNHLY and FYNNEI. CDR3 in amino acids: CASSARPEKLFF. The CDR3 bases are TGTGCCAGCAGCGCAAGACCTGAAAAACTGTTTTTT.

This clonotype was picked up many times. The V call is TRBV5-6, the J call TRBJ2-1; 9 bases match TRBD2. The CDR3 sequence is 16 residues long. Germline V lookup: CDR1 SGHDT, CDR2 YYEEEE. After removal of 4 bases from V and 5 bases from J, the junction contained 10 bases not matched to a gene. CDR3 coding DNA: TGTGCCAGCAGCCCCTTGGCACTAGCGGGCCACAATGAGCAGTTCTTC. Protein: CASSPLALAGHNEQFF.

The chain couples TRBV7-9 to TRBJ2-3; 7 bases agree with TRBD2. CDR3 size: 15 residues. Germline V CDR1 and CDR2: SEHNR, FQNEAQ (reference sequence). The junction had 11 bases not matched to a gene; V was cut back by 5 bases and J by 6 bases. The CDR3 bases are TGTGCCAGCAGCCTACTAGCGCCCTCCCCCGATACGCAGTATTTT. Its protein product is CASSLLAPSPDTQYF.

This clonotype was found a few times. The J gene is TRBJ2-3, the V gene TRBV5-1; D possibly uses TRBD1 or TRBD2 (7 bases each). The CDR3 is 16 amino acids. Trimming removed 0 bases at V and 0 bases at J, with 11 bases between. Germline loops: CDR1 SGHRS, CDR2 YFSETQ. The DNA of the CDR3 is TGCGCCAGCAGCTTGGTCCAGGGGGGGAGCACAGATACGCAGTATTTT. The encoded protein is CASSLVQGGSTDTQYF. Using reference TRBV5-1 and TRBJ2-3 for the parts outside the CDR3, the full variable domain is KAGVTQTPRYLIKTRGQQVTLSCSPISGHRSVSWYQQTPGQGLQFLFEYFSETQRNKGNFPGRFSGRQFSNSRSEMNVSTLELGDSALYLCASSLVQGGSTDTQYFGPGTRLTVL.